This entry is about one TCR beta chain. Its recognized antigen is unknown. Base qualities are missing; no much larger clone stands one base away. Donors were healthy HIV-negative adults with no recently reported acute infections or vaccinations. All donors were Caucasian adults living in Nashville, Tennessee, USA. CD4+ T cells were enriched by magnetic negative selection, after which naive cells were positively selected on CD45RA and the negative fraction was taken as the memory subset. Blood was collected by leukapheresis, and PBMCs were isolated by Ficoll-Histopaque density gradient centrifugation and then cryopreserved in liquid nitrogen vapor phase. Analytical flow cytometry was used to check the purity and quantity of each magnetically sorted T cell population. Each sorted fraction had its genomic DNA isolated and then quantified by UV absorbance on a Nanodrop 2000c. Using the deep immunoSEQ assay, TCR CDR3 regions were amplified from genomic DNA by multiplex PCR. Extracted genomic DNA from each cell subset was distributed evenly across all wells of several immunoSEQ 96-well plates, and each plate was treated as a replicate. For sorted subsets, roughly 200 ng of genomic DNA, equivalent to some 30,000 T cell genomes, went into each replicate PCR. Purified libraries were measured with a Qubit 3.0 fluorometer, size-checked on a Bioanalyzer 2100, and measured again with the KAPA Library Quantification kit. Every immunoSEQ 96-well plate was sequenced on a dedicated single-read 150-cycle Illumina NextSeq 550 flow cell. The authors processed their data as follows. The immunoSEQ output contained only junctional sequences without quality scores, so filtering could not match that applied to full-length reads. To assign V/J genes and CDR3, sequences were annotated using PyIR, a Python wrapper for IgBLAST v1.9, with IMGT germline references. Any read was removed if the V/J assignment was weak (E-value above 1e-6), the CDR3 was missing, or the read contained stop codons, out-of-frame junctions, or ambiguous translated residues. A V3J clonotype was defined by an identical inferred V gene, J gene, and CDR3 amino acid sequence. The percentage overlap between two repertoires was calculated by dividing the number of shared unique clonotypes by the size of the smaller repertoire. RTK rarefaction, the Chao1 estimator, and Recon v2.1 estimates of unobserved clonotypes were used to assess repertoire richness. Generation probabilities were computed with OLGA for all TCRbeta clonotypes obtained by the gDNA method from a handful of donors. The table comes from immuneACCESS by way of TCRdb, which keeps in-frame sequences with V and J called. Part of the clones is missing from these tables; in studies checked, under half for an unresolved V gene and the rest for unknown reasons. V, J and clone size reflect that table, while D and trimming were determined from the DNA. This sample holds over a million clones; 95% to 99% were observed only once. Approximately 0.45% of the sample goes to the ten largest clones.

This entry is derived from a study of shared clonotypes between healthy human individuals (dated by TCRdb to the early 2020s). Regarding the complete study: The cohort comprised two women and a few men aged 18 to 49 years. To estimate repertoire size and how much clonotypes are shared between individuals, the study performed deep sequencing of blood TCR repertoires from 4 to 6 healthy adults. Between about 0.85 and 10 billion PBMCs per donor were obtained by leukapheresis. Libraries were prepared and TCR repertoires were sequenced by different laboratories using diverse techniques, in order to increase sequencing depth and limit assay-specific biases. For each donor, CD4 naive and CD4 memory were each run on three plates, CD8 naive on two plates, and CD8 memory on one plate.

V and J are truncated by 2 bases and 6 bases respectively, leaving an intervening sequence of 11 bases. Taken from cysteine to phenylalanine, the CDR3 has 14 residues. Here the CDR3 DNA is all that survives: 42 bases in frame from base 1. The germline V gene encodes CDR1 MDHEN and CDR2 SYDVKM. Paper-wide results and their limitations: Because the study included a small number of donors, the genetic and exposure-history diversity represented was limited. Incomplete sequencing was indicated by rarefaction of sorted-subset datasets, despite the large sequencing depth. Larger estimated clonotype richness was generally found for naive subsets than for memory subsets. Sampling was restricted to blood, and TCR repertoires in tissues likely differ from the TCR repertoires found in blood. Higher generation probabilities were observed for clonotypes shared by all four sorted-subset donors than for non-shared clonotypes. Across four donors, 4.5% to 6.5% of naive CD4, 3.5% of naive CD8, about 2.3% of memory CD4, and 0.4% of memory CD8 clonotypes were shared. Pairwise subsampling indicated that sequencing depth was expected to affect the degree of clonotype sharing among donors.

Sequencing was done on a sample of naive CD4+ T cells sorted from blood. The sample's cell subset or site label is to be understood as: CD45RA+ positively selected. This sequence originates from a man aged 25 to 45 in good health. The chain is made from TRBV28 and TRBJ1-5; the D gene is unclear. CDR3 loop: CASSLGQDFQPQHF. The nucleotide sequence is TGTGCCAGCAGTTTAGGGCAGGACTTTCAGCCCCAGCATTTT.